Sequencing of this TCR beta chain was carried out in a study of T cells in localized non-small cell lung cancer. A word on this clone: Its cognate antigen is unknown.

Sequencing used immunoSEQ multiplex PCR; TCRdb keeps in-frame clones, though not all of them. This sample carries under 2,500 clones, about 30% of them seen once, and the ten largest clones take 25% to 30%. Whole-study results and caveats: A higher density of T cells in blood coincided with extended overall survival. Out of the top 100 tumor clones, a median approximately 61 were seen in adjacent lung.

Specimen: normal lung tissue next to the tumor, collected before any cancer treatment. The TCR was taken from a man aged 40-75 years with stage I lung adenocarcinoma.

The CDR3: CASSPGTGRPHEQYF. Written as DNA, the CDR3 is TGTGCCAGCTCACCCGGGACAGGGAGGCCCCACGAGCAGTACTTC. V usage is TRBV18 and J usage is TRBJ2-7; 9 bases are a match to TRBD1. V trimming: 3 bases; J trimming: 5 bases; junction bases outside the gene matches: 8. The CDR3 has 15 residues. The germline V gene has CDR1 KGHSH and CDR2 LQKENI.